Below, 10 T cell receptor beta chains from the same sample are listed, as sequenced in a study of T cells after posttransplantation cyclophosphamide. Measured with immunoSEQ multiplex PCR; TCRdb has only the in-frame clones, and not every one. This sample has 11,000 to 15,000 clones, with around 74% found just once. The sequencing sample was made of memory CD4+ T cells sorted from PBMCs. The receptor source for this set is a man aged 50 to 59.

The chain employs TRBV7-8 and TRBJ2-7; 7 nucleotides align to TRBD2. V was clipped by 5 bases and J by 1 base; unmatched bases: 11. This CDR3 spans 16 amino acids. CDR1 and CDR2 (germline): SGHVS, FQNEAQ. The CDR3 loop reads CASSPLDREASYEQYF. The DNA of the CDR3 is TGTGCCAGCAGCCCCCTGGACCGGGAGGCGTCCTACGAGCAGTACTTC. Looking up the rest from reference TRBV7-8 and TRBJ2-7 gives the full variable domain: GAGVSQSPRYKVAKRGQDVALRCDPISGHVSLFWYQQALGQGPEFLTYFQNEAQLDKSGLPSDRFFAERPEGSVSTLKIQRTQQEDSAVYLCASSPLDREASYEQYFGPGTRLTVT.

This clone has more than one count but fewer than ten. The V gene is TRBV7-2, the J gene TRBJ1-1; TRBD1 is a possible D gene (6 bases). CDR1 is SGHTA and CDR2 is FQGNSA in the germline V gene. The germline V and J ends were trimmed by 1 base and 6 bases, with 15 bases remaining between them. CDR3 size: 15 residues. CDR3 coding DNA: TGTGCCAGCAGCTTAGGAACAGGGAGGGGCGCTGAAGCTTTCTTT. Translating it yields CASSLGTGRGAEAFF.

CDR3 nucleotide sequence: TGTGCCAGCAGTGGCGTAGCCCCGGGACAGGGGCGCTACGAGCAGTACTTC. It encodes CASSGVAPGQGRYEQYF. The chain is built from TRBV25-1 and TRBJ2-7; 10 bases are a match to TRBD1. In germline, CDR1 is MGHDK, CDR2 SYGVNS. The CDR3 runs to 17 residues. V was clipped by 4 bases and J by 3 bases; unmatched bases: 12.

The V call is TRBV5-1, the J call TRBJ1-6; 8 bases fit TRBD1. The CDR3 extends over 15 amino acids. Germline CDR1 SGHRS, CDR2 YFSETQ. J lost 13 bases, V lost 4 bases, and 13 bases had no gene match. The CDR3 nucleotides read TGCGCCAGCAGCCAATCCCCCGGACAGGGATTCCCCCTCCACTTT. This encodes CASSQSPGQGFPLHF. Full variable domain (missing parts from reference TRBV5-1 and TRBJ1-6): KAGVTQTPRYLIKTRGQQVTLSCSPISGHRSVSWYQQTPGQGLQFLFEYFSETQRNKGNFPGRFSGRQFSNSRSEMNVSTLELGDSALYLCASSQSPGQGFPLHFGNGTRLTVT.

The gene calls are TRBV4-2 and TRBJ1-1; D unresolved. Trimming cost V 0 bases and J 4 bases, with 6 bases left between them. Per germline, CDR1 LGHNA and CDR2 YNFKEQ. This CDR3 is 13 amino acids long. DNA for the CDR3: TGTGCCAGCAGCCAAGATTTCATCACTGAAGCTTTCTTT. Its protein is CASSQDFITEAFF.

This chain uses TRBV29-1 with TRBJ2-3, with a tentative D call TRBD1 (5 bases). Looked up from germline, CDR1 is SQVTM and CDR2 is ANQGSEA. The V and J ends lost 3 bases and 11 bases respectively, with 9 bases between them. The CDR3 has 10 residues. The CDR3 region has the DNA TGCAGCGTTGAGTGGGGCCAGCAGTATTTT. Its translation is CSVEWGQQYF.

This clone has more than one count but fewer than ten. This chain links TRBV29-1 with TRBJ1-2; D is ambiguous. The CDR3 has 14 amino acids. The V gene lost 0 bases and the J gene lost 3 bases, with 11 bases spanning the gap. CDR1 is SQVTM and CDR2 is ANQGSEA in the germline V gene. Written as DNA, the CDR3 is TGCAGCGTTGAAGATGAGGGCTTGGACTATGGCTACACCTTC. This encodes CSVEDEGLDYGYTF.

The chain couples TRBV11-1 to TRBJ2-1; the match to TRBD2 covers 13 bases. The CDR3 sequence is 16 residues long. The V gene end was trimmed by 1 base and the J gene end by 7 bases; junction bases not matched to a gene: 4. Germline-derived CDR1 and CDR2 are SGHAT and FQDESV (reference sequence). The CDR3 sequence is CASSLELAGGVNEQFF. The CDR3 coding sequence is TGTGCCAGCAGCTTAGAACTAGCGGGGGGGGTTAATGAGCAGTTCTTC.

This chain connects TRBV5-1 to TRBJ1-3; D unresolved. Germline CDR1 is SGHRS and CDR2 is YFSETQ. V lost 4 bases and J lost 8, with 13 bases in between. This CDR3 is built from 13 residues. In DNA, the CDR3 is TGCGCCAGCAGCAGAGAGATGTCGGACACCATATATTTT. Translation: CASSREMSDTIYF.

This chain joins TRBV5-5 and TRBJ1-1, with 7 bases fitting TRBD1. With 0 bases clipped from V and 6 bases from J, the junction kept 5 bases outside the gene matches. Germline-derived CDR1 and CDR2 are SGHKS and YYEKEE (reference sequence). The CDR3 extends over 14 amino acids. CDR3 nucleotide sequence: TGTGCCAGCAGCTTGGAACCAGGGGGTGCTGAAGCTTTCTTT. It yields the protein CASSLEPGGAEAFF.